These T cell receptor beta chains were read from a single sample in a study of blood T cell repertoires in COVID-19. Assay used: immunoSEQ multiplex PCR; TCRdb lists only in-frame clones, some missing. The table has 110,000 or so clones, roughly 87% seen once. The source material was peripheral blood. Receptor source: a human donor in a cohort sampled during active COVID-19. The CDR3 runs from the conserved cysteine through the conserved F or W. D genes are given only for firm matches. Clone size appears in some rows only: once, few, many, or a class for an expanded clone.

V: TRBV11-3; size: NA; J: TRBJ2-1; D: NA; DNA: TGTGCCAGCAGCTTACTAGCGAGTACCTACAATGAGCAGTTCTTC; CDR3: CASSLLASTYNEQFF
V: TRBV7-8; size: NA; J: TRBJ1-2; D: TRBD1; DNA: TGTGCCAGCAGCCGCAGGGGGGCCAATGGCTACACCTTC; CDR3: CASSRRGANGYTF
V: TRBV3-1/TRBV3-2; size: NA; J: TRBJ2-1; D: TRBD2; DNA: TGTGCCAGCAGCCAAAGGACTAGCGTAGGCAATGAGCAGTTCTTC; CDR3: CASSQRTSVGNEQFF
V: TRBV21-1; size: NA; J: TRBJ2-3; D: NA; DNA: TGTGCCAGCAGCATCGGACTCGCTGCTAGCGATACGCAGTATTTT; CDR3: CASSIGLAASDTQYF
V: TRBV6-5; size: NA; J: TRBJ1-2; D: NA; DNA: TGTGCCAGCAGTTACCGACCCGGGGGGTCCTATGGCTACACCTTC; CDR3: CASSYRPGGSYGYTF
V: TRBV11-2; size: NA; J: TRBJ2-2; D: NA; DNA: TGTGCCAGCACCTACAGGGTCGGCACCGGGGAGCTGTTTTTT; CDR3: CASTYRVGTGELFF
V: TRBV10-1; size: NA; J: TRBJ1-1; D: NA; DNA: TGCGCCAGCAGTCCCAACATAGACAGGAACACTGAAGCTTTCTTT; CDR3: CASSPNIDRNTEAFF
V: TRBV5-1; size: NA; J: TRBJ1-2; D: NA; DNA: TGCGCCAGCAGCTTGGCCCCGGGAAATGGCTACACCTTC; CDR3: CASSLAPGNGYTF
V: TRBV9; size: NA; J: TRBJ1-2; D: NA; DNA: TGTGCCAGCAGCGTAGCGGGGGAATGGAATGGCTACACCTTC; CDR3: CASSVAGEWNGYTF
V: TRBV29-1; size: NA; J: TRBJ1-1; D: NA; DNA: TGCAGCGTTCTCCTCGACGAAACAGGACAGAACACTGAAGCTTTCTTT; CDR3: CSVLLDETGQNTEAFF
V: TRBV11-1; size: NA; J: TRBJ1-1; D: TRBD1; DNA: TGTGCCAGCAGGCCTGACAGGGCACGGGGCACTGAAGCTTTCTTT; CDR3: CASRPDRARGTEAFF
V: TRBV5-1; size: NA; J: TRBJ2-3; D: NA; DNA: TGCGCCAGCAGACCCGGAACAGACACAGATACGCAGTATTTT; CDR3: CASRPGTDTDTQYF
V: TRBV15; size: NA; J: TRBJ2-2; D: NA; DNA: TGTGCCACCAGCAGAGATCTGGCATCCGGGGAGCTGTTTTTT; CDR3: CATSRDLASGELFF
V: TRBV7-9; size: NA; J: TRBJ2-5; D: NA; DNA: TGTGCCAGCAGCTCCACGGGGGGCCGAGGGACCCAGTACTTC; CDR3: CASSSTGGRGTQYF
V: TRBV19; size: NA; J: TRBJ1-3; D: NA; DNA: TGTGCCAGTAGTAGCCGTCGAGCCTCCTGGTATGGAAACACCATATATTTT; CDR3: CASSSRRASWYGNTIYF
V: TRBV24-1; size: once; J: TRBJ2-2; D: TRBD2; DNA: TGTGCCACCGGATACGGGACTAGTGGGACCGGGGAGCTGTTTTTT; CDR3: CATGYGTSGTGELFF